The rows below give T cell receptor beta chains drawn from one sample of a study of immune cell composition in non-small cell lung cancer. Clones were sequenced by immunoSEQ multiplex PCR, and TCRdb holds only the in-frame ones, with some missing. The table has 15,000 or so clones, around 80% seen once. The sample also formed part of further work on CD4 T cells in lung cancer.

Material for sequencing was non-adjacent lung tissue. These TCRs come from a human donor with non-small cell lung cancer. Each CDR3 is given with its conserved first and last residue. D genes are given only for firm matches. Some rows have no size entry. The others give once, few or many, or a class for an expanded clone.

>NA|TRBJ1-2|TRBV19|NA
TGTGCCAGTAGTGAGACCTATGGCTACACCTTC
CASSETYGYTF
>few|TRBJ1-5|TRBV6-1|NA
TGTGCCACCGTAGAACAGCCGAGCAATCAGCCCCAGCATTTT
CATVEQPSNQPQHF
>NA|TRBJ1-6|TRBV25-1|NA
TGTGCCAGCAGCGCCTTCGACAGTCTTAATTCACCCCTCCACTTT
CASSAFDSLNSPLHF
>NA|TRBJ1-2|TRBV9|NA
TGTGCCAGCAGCGTAGAGGCGGGTCACTATGGCTACACCTTC
CASSVEAGHYGYTF
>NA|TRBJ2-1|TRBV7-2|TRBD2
TGTGCCAGCAGCTTAGGACTAGCGGGGGGGTTGTACAATGAGCAGTTCTTC
CASSLGLAGGLYNEQFF
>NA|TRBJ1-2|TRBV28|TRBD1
TGTGCCAGCCACCCCGACAGGGGTGTGAGAGGCTACACCTTC
CASHPDRGVRGYTF
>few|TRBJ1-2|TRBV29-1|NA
TGCAGCGTTGAACGTCCCTTGACGGGGGGCTACACCTTC
CSVERPLTGGYTF
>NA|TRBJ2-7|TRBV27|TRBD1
TGTGCCAGCAGCGACAGGGGGCCAGGGGAGCAGTACTTC
CASSDRGPGEQYF
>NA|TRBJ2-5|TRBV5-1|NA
TGCGCCAGCAGATCAGGGCCAGCGGCCCAAGAGACCCAGTACTTC
CASRSGPAAQETQYF
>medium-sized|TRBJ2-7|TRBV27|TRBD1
TGTGCCAGCTGGGGACAGGAGAGCTCCTACGAGCAGTACTTC
CASWGQESSYEQYF
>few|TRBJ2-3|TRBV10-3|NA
TGTGCCATCAGGGACAGCACAGATACGCAGTATTTT
CAIRDSTDTQYF
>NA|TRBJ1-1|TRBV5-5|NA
TGTGCCAGCAGCTTGTACCCGGCGAACACTGAAGCTTTCTTT
CASSLYPANTEAFF
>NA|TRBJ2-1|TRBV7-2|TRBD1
TGTGCCAGCAGCCCCCCACAGGGGTTTTCCTACAATGAGCAGTTCTTC
CASSPPQGFSYNEQFF
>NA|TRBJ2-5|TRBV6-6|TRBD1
TGTGCCATCTCCAAGACAGGGCCCGAGACCCAGTACTTC
CAISKTGPETQYF
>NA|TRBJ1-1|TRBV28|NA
TGTGCCAGCAGGGCGGCGGGGACTGAAGCTTTCTTT
CASRAAGTEAFF
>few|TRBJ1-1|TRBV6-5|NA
TGTGCCAGCAACCCTCGAGGGAGGGGGGAAGCTTTCTTT
CASNPRGRGEAFF
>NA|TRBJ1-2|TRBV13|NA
TGTGCCAGCAGCTTAGGGGGCGCTCGGAATGGCTACACCTTC
CASSLGGARNGYTF
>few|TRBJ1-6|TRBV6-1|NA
TGTGCCAGCATTCGACGGAGTATAGTGAATTCACCCCTCCACTTT
CASIRRSIVNSPLHF
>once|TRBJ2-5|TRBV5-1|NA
TGCGCCAGCAGCTTGGCCCGAGGCCAAGAGACCCAGTACTTC
CASSLARGQETQYF
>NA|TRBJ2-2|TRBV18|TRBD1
TGTGCCAGCTCACCCAGGACAGGGGTTCCCGGGGAGCTGTTTTTT
CASSPRTGVPGELFF
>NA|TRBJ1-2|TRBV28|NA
TGTGCCAGCAGGCCATTACTACCCAGGGACTCCCGTTGGGGCTACTATGGCTACACCTTC
CASRPLLPRDSRWGYYGYTF
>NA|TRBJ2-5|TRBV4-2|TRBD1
TGTGCCAGCAGCGTATGGGACAGGCGGGAAGAGACCCAGTACTTC
CASSVWDRREETQYF
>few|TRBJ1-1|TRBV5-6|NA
TGTGCCAGCAGCTTGGGAGGGAACACTGAAGCTTTCTTT
CASSLGGNTEAFF
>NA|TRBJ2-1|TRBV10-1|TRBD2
TGCGCCAGCAGTGGACTAGCTGGGGTGCAGTTCTTC
CASSGLAGVQFF
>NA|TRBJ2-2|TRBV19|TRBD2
TGTGCCAGTAGTAATAGCGGGGGCACCGGGGAGCTGTTTTTT
CASSNSGGTGELFF
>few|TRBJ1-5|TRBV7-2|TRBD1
TGTGCCAGCAGCCGACAGGGCAACAATCAGCCCCAGCATTTT
CASSRQGNNQPQHF
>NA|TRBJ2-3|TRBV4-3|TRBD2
TGCGCCAGCAGCCAAGGGCGCCTACAGCGGGGGGAGACAGATACGCAGTATTTT
CASSQGRLQRGETDTQYF
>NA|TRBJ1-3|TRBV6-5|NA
TGTGCCAGCAGTTACAGGCAGGCGAGCTCTGGAAACACCATATATTTT
CASSYRQASSGNTIYF
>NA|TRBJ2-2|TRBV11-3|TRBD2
TGTGCCAGCAACAAACGGGGGGGCGCCCCCACCGGGGAGCTGTTTTTT
CASNKRGGAPTGELFF
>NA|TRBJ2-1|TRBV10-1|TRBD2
TGCGCCAGCAGGTCGACTAGCGGGAGGCTCTACAATGAGCAGTTCTTC
CASRSTSGRLYNEQFF
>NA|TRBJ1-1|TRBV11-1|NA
TGTGCCAGCAGCTCCGGGTTGAACACTGAAGCTTTCTTT
CASSSGLNTEAFF
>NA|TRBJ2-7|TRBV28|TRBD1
TGTGCCAGCAAAAGACAGGGCAACGAGCAGTACTTC
CASKRQGNEQYF
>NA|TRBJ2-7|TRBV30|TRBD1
TGTGCCTGGAGTCTGGACAGGGGTATACGAGTTGAGTACTTC
CAWSLDRGIRVEYF
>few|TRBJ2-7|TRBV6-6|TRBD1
TGTGCCAGCAGTTACCCGACAGGGGGCAGCTACGAGCAGTACTTC
CASSYPTGGSYEQYF
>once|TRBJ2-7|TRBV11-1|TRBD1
TGTGCCAGCAGCCCAAACACCGGGACAGGGGGCTACGAGCAGTACTTC
CASSPNTGTGGYEQYF
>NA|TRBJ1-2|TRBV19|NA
TGTGCCAGTAGTAATCCGGACAGTGGCAACTATGGCTACACCTTC
CASSNPDSGNYGYTF
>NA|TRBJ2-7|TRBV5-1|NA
TGCGCCAGCAGCTTGATGACAGACTACGAGCAGTACTTC
CASSLMTDYEQYF
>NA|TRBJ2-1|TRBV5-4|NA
TGTGCCAGCAGCTACCGAGGTGGGCCTGAGCAGTTCTTC
CASSYRGGPEQFF
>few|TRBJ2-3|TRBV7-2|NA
TGTGCCAGCAGCCCAGCCATTCAGGCGGGGGCCAAAGATACGCAGTATTTT
CASSPAIQAGAKDTQYF
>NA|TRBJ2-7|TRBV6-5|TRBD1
TGTGCCAGCAGTTACGTCGGGACAGGTGAATTCGAGCAGTACTTC
CASSYVGTGEFEQYF
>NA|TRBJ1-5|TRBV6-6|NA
TGTGCCAGCCAGCAGTGGGATCAGCCCCAGCATTTT
CASQQWDQPQHF
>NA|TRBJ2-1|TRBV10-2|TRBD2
TGCGCCAGCAGTGAAAGCGGGGGGCTCTACAATGAGCAGTTCTTC
CASSESGGLYNEQFF
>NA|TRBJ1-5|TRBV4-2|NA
TGTGCCAGCAGCTTAGGGACGACAAGCAATCAGCCCCAGCATTTT
CASSLGTTSNQPQHF
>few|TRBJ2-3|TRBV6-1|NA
TGTGCCAGCTGGAGAGGCACAGATACGCAGTATTTT
CASWRGTDTQYF
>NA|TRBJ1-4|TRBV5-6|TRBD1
TGTGCCAGCAGCTCCAGGGGGCATAATGAAAAACTGTTTTTT
CASSSRGHNEKLFF
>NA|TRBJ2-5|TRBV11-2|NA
TGTGCCAGCAGCGGGACGTCCGGGACCCAGTACTTC
CASSGTSGTQYF
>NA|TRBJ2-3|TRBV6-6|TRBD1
TGTGCCAGCAGTTACAAGACAGGGTCCAGCACAGATACGCAGTATTTT
CASSYKTGSSTDTQYF
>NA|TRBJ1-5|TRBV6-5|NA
TGTGCCAGCAAAGGGGGGCCCAATCAGCCCCAGCATTTT
CASKGGPNQPQHF
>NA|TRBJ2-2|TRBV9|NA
TGTGCCAGCAGCGTGTCAGTACTGAACACCGGGGAGCTGTTTTTT
CASSVSVLNTGELFF
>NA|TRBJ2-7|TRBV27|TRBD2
TGTGCCAGCAGCCTAGCGGGAGTAAGGGGTTACGAGCAGTACTTC
CASSLAGVRGYEQYF
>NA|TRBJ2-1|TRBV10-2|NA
TGCGCCAGCAGTAAAGGGACGATCAATTACAATGAGCAGTTCTTC
CASSKGTINYNEQFF
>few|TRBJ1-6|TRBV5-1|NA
TGCGCCAGCAGCTTGGAAGTCTCTGGTAATTCACTTCCCCTCCACTTT
CASSLEVSGNSLPLHF
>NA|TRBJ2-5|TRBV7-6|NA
TGTGCCAGCAGCTTAGTCCGATCTTACCAAGAGACCCAGTACTTC
CASSLVRSYQETQYF
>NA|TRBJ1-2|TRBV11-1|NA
TGTGCCAGCAGCCCATCCGGGGGGGCAGGGGGCTACACCTTC
CASSPSGGAGGYTF
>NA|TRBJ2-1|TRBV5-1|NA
TGCGCCAGCAGCTTGGGTGGGGCCGATGGCGATGAGCAGTTCTTC
CASSLGGADGDEQFF
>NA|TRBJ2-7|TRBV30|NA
TGTGCCTGGAGTGCTACAAAAAAGGGGGAGCCGGTCTTC
CAWSATKKGEPVF
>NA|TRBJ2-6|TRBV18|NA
TGTGCCAGCTCACCACTCAGCAACTCTGGGGCCAACGTCCTGACTTTC
CASSPLSNSGANVLTF
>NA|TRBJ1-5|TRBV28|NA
TGTGCCACCACCTACGGGCAGGGTTCGGTTCGCGATCAGCCCCAGCATTTT
CATTYGQGSVRDQPQHF